The 26 T cell receptor beta chains below come from one sample, sequenced in a study of chemoradiotherapy in HPV16-positive cancers. Sequencing used immunoSEQ multiplex PCR; TCRdb keeps in-frame clones, though not all of them. The sample lists about 53,000 clones, about 88% occurring once. The sequences come from blood, collected from a patient who underwent chemoradiotherapy. The source is a human donor with HPV-associated anogenital cancer.

The chain combines TRBV19 with TRBJ1-1; D unclear. The CDR3 has 14 residues. The germline V and J ends were trimmed by 3 bases and 0 bases, with 8 bases remaining between them. CDR1 and CDR2 (germline): LNHDA, SQIVND (reference sequence). The CDR3 sequence is CASSIKGLNTEAFF. In nucleotides, the CDR3 is TGTGCCAGTAGTATCAAGGGTCTGAACACTGAAGCTTTCTTT.

This clone was seen once. V and J are TRBV4-2 and TRBJ1-1; 9 bases fit TRBD1. The germline gives CDR1 LGHNA, CDR2 YNFKEQ. The CDR3 runs to 15 residues. After removal of 4 bases from V and 1 base from J, the junction contained 4 bases not matched to a gene. CDR3 DNA: TGTGCCAGCAGCCCGCAGGACAGGGGGAACACTGAAGCTTTCTTT. Amino acid sequence: CASSPQDRGNTEAFF.

The CDR3 reads CASSLASGGSTDTQYF. The CDR3 nucleotides read TGTGCCAGCAGCTTAGCTAGCGGGGGGAGCACAGATACGCAGTATTTT. The V call is TRBV7-2, the J call TRBJ2-3; 10 nucleotides align to TRBD2. CDR1 is SGHTA, CDR2 FQGNSA, per germline. The V gene end was trimmed by 0 bases and the J gene end by 0 bases; junction bases not matched to a gene: 0. The length of the CDR3 is 16 residues. The entire variable domain, with the rest obtained from reference TRBV7-2 and TRBJ2-3, is as follows: GAGVSQSPSNKVTEKGKDVELRCDPISGHTALYWYRQSLGQGLEFLIYFQGNSAPDKSGLPSDRFSAERTGGSVSTLTIQRTQQEDSAVYLCASSLASGGSTDTQYFGPGTRLTVL.

Written as DNA, the CDR3 is TGCAGCGTCGTTGGGGGGGACTCGGGCTACAATGAGCAGTTCTTC. Its translation is CSVVGGDSGYNEQFF. The chain combines TRBV29-1 with TRBJ2-1; 7 bases fit TRBD2. The CDR3 loop spans 15 amino acids. In germline, CDR1 is SQVTM, CDR2 ANQGSEA. V was clipped by 6 bases and J by 3 bases; unmatched bases: 11.

The chain is built from TRBV10-3 and TRBJ2-3; TRBD2 matches at 13 bases. Germline-derived CDR1 and CDR2 are ENHRY and SYGVKD. V shed 0 bases, J shed 4 bases, and the junction held 1 base outside the gene matches. This CDR3 comprises 16 residues. The CDR3 DNA follows: TGTGCCATCAGTGAGTCGACTAGCGGGGGGCCAGATACGCAGTATTTT. It codes for CAISESTSGGPDTQYF.

The V call is TRBV4-3, the J call TRBJ2-1, with D tentatively TRBD2 (5 bases). The ends were cut back, 1 base at V and 7 bases at J, with 8 bases in the middle. The germline V gene encodes CDR1 LGHNA and CDR2 YSLEER. The CDR3 is made up of 13 amino acids. The CDR3: CASSQVGGNEQFF. The CDR3 DNA reads as TGCGCCAGCAGCCAAGTTGGCGGGAATGAGCAGTTCTTC.

V gene TRBV6-1 combines with J gene TRBJ1-1; maybe TRBD1 (6 bases). This CDR3 is 12 amino acids long. In germline, CDR1 is MNHNS, CDR2 SASEGT. Trimming left V 2 bases short and J 10 bases short, with 11 bases between. The CDR3 region is CASSEPKGGAFF. The CDR3 DNA follows: TGTGCCAGCAGTGAACCGAAGGGGGGAGCTTTCTTT.

The J gene is TRBJ1-2, the V gene TRBV4-3; the match to TRBD1 covers 9 bases. This CDR3 has 17 residues. The germline CDR1 and CDR2 sequences are LGHNA and YSLEER. Unmatched junction bases numbered 10, after V lost 4 bases and J lost 1 base. This chain's CDR3 is CASSREKQGAGNYGYTF. The CDR3 nucleotides read TGCGCCAGCAGCCGGGAGAAACAGGGGGCGGGTAACTATGGCTACACCTTC.

The rearrangement uses TRBV5-1 and TRBJ2-2, with D uncertain. V shed 0 bases and J shed 4 bases, with 7 bases lying between them. The CDR3 sequence is 14 residues long. The germline gives CDR1 SGHRS, CDR2 YFSETQ. CDR3 DNA sequence: TGCGCCAGCAGCTTGGAAGGATCCACCGGGGAGCTGTTTTTT. This codes for CASSLEGSTGELFF.

V usage is TRBV5-4 and J usage is TRBJ1-6; possible D gene TRBD1, 6 bases. This CDR3 region has 17 residues. Germline CDR1 is SGHNT and CDR2 is YYREEE (reference sequence). The ends were cut back, 2 bases at V and 7 bases at J, with 19 bases in the middle. CDR3 sequence (DNA): TGTGCCAGCAGCTTTGCGACAGGCCCACGAACCAATTCACCCCTCCACTTT. It is translated as CASSFATGPRTNSPLHF.

V usage is TRBV7-9 and J usage is TRBJ2-1; 13 bases map to TRBD2. Germline CDR1 SEHNR, CDR2 FQNEAQ (reference sequence). The trim removed 5 bases at V and 9 bases at J, leaving 7 bases unmatched. The CDR3 spans 15 residues. The CDR3 region is CASSPRLAGGGEQFF. The DNA for the CDR3 is TGTGCCAGCAGCCCCCGACTAGCGGGAGGCGGTGAGCAGTTCTTC.

The rearrangement joins TRBV7-3 to TRBJ2-2, with 9 positions matching TRBD1. V shed 5 bases and J 3 bases; nucleotides not matched to a gene: 4. Germline-derived CDR1 and CDR2 are SGHTA and FQGTGA. The CDR3 has 15 residues. The DNA of the CDR3 is TGTGCCAGCAGCCGGACAGGGGAGGACACCGGGGAGCTGTTTTTT. Translating gives CASSRTGEDTGELFF. The full variable domain, its missing parts supplied by reference TRBV7-3 and TRBJ2-2, is GAGVSQTPSNKVTEKGKYVELRCDPISGHTALYWYRQSLGQGPEFLIYFQGTGAADDSGLPNDRFFAVRPEGSVSTLKIQRTERGDSAVYLCASSRTGEDTGELFFGEGSRLTVL.

The rearrangement uses TRBV18 and TRBJ2-7; 10 bases are shared with TRBD1. The CDR3 runs 13 residues. The germline V gene encodes CDR1 KGHSH and CDR2 LQKENI. With 3 bases clipped from V and 5 bases from J, the junction kept 1 base outside the gene matches. The CDR3 bases are TGTGCCAGCTCACCGGGACAGGGGAACGAGCAGTACTTC. This sequence encodes CASSPGQGNEQYF.

The gene calls are TRBV5-1 and TRBJ1-3, with unresolved D. Germline V gives CDR1 SGHRS, CDR2 YFSETQ. The CDR3 is 16 amino acids. The germline V and J ends were trimmed by 3 bases and 0 bases, with 13 bases remaining between them. Here the CDR3 DNA reads TGCGCCAGCAGCTCCTCGGAGCTGAACTCTGGAAACACCATATATTTT. It translates to CASSSSELNSGNTIYF.

The chain uses TRBV2 and TRBJ2-1; 10 bases map to TRBD2. With 6 bases clipped from V and 10 bases from J, the junction kept 9 bases outside the gene matches. The CDR3 covers 14 residues. The V gene's germline CDR1 is SNHLY and CDR2 FYNNEI. CDR3 loop: CASRSSGGAKEQFF. The CDR3 nucleotides are TGTGCCAGCAGGTCGAGCGGGGGGGCAAAAGAGCAGTTCTTC.

V gene TRBV7-8 combines with J gene TRBJ1-5, with a tentative D call TRBD1 (5 bases). Germline CDR1 SGHVS, CDR2 FQNEAQ. The V gene lost 6 bases and the J gene lost 1 base, with 7 bases spanning the gap. The CDR3 has 13 residues. The CDR3 sequence: CASSRDSNQPQHF. In DNA form, the CDR3 reads TGTGCCAGCAGTCGGGACAGCAATCAGCCCCAGCATTTT.

The chain is built from TRBV7-2 and TRBJ2-7; D gene unclear. The V and J ends lost 4 bases and 12 bases respectively, with 13 bases between them. Germline V gene sequence: CDR1 SGHTA, CDR2 FQGNSA. This CDR3 contains 11 residues. The CDR3 DNA reads TGTGCCAGCAGCTCTCAGGTCACCGCGTACTTC. Translation: CASSSQVTAYF.

The CDR3 nucleotides are TGTGCCTGGAGTACAGCTCTTTCCTACGAGCAGTACTTC. Translating gives CAWSTALSYEQYF. The chain is built from TRBV30 and TRBJ2-7; D is unresolved. CDR3 length: 13 amino acids. With 2 bases removed from V and 1 base from J, the gap between germline ends came to 9 bases. Germline V gene sequence: CDR1 GTSNPN, CDR2 SVGIG (reference sequence). The variable domain in full, with the rest retrieved from reference TRBV30 and TRBJ2-7, is SQTIHQWPATLVQPVGSPLSLECTVEGTSNPNLYWYRQAAGRGLQLLFYSVGIGQISSEVPQNLSASRPQDRQFILSSKKLLLSDSGFYLCAWSTALSYEQYFGPGTRLTVT.

CDR3 protein: CASGLVVGREGQETQYF. The CDR3 nucleotides read TGTGCTAGTGGTTTGGTAGTAGGCAGGGAAGGCCAAGAGACCCAGTACTTC. The chain is built from TRBV12-5 and TRBJ2-5; possibly TRBD1 for D (5 bases). The CDR3 extends over 17 amino acids. V was cut by 0 bases and J by 1 base, with 15 bases left in between. The germline V gene encodes CDR1 LGHNT and CDR2 FRNRAP.

V and J are TRBV19 and TRBJ1-1; D is undetermined. CDR3 length: 11 residues. V dropped 7 bases and J dropped 9 bases, with 12 bases sitting between them. Germline CDR1 and CDR2: LNHDA and SQIVND (reference sequence). The CDR3 spells CASITGDKAFF. CDR3 sequence (DNA): TGTGCCAGTATTACTGGGGATAAAGCTTTCTTT.

The J gene is TRBJ1-2, the V gene TRBV19; D is perhaps TRBD1 (6 bases). Trimming shortened V by 6 bases and J by 5 bases, and 10 bases separated the two germline ends. Germline V gene data show CDR1 as LNHDA and CDR2 as SQIVND (reference sequence). This CDR3 comprises 12 residues. The CDR3 reads CASSRQGYGYTF. CDR3 bases: TGTGCCAGTAGCCGCCAGGGGTATGGCTACACCTTC.

V is TRBV9 and J is TRBJ1-1; D gene uncertain. The ends were cut back, 0 bases at V and 2 bases at J, with 5 bases in the middle. Per germline, CDR1 SGDLS and CDR2 YYNGEE. The CDR3 totals 13 residues. The DNA of the CDR3 is TGTGCCAGCAGCGTAGATCATAACACTGAAGCTTTCTTT. Translating it yields CASSVDHNTEAFF.

This sequence joins TRBV11-2 and TRBJ1-6, with 7 bases identical to TRBD1. The junction had 2 bases not matched to a gene; V was cut back by 1 base and J by 5 bases. Germline values: CDR1 SGHAT, CDR2 FQNNGV. CDR3 length equals 15 residues. The CDR3 here is CASSLGTGDNSPLHF. The CDR3 bases are TGTGCCAGCAGCTTAGGGACAGGAGATAATTCACCCCTCCACTTT.

The chain couples TRBV6-6 to TRBJ1-5; D gene ambiguous. In germline, CDR1 is MNHNY, CDR2 SVGAGI (reference sequence). The CDR3 sequence is 14 residues long. V shed 5 bases and J shed 0 bases, with 8 bases lying between them. The CDR3 here is CASSPIYSNQPQHF. The CDR3 DNA reads TGTGCCAGCAGTCCGATATATAGCAATCAGCCCCAGCATTTT.

This clone was seen only once. This chain joins TRBV21-1 and TRBJ2-7; TRBD2 reflects the table's D call only, with no check against the DNA. TRBV21-1 corresponds to a pseudogene. The length of the CDR3 is 15 residues. The CDR3 reads CASSTEGQGSYEQYF. The CDR3, as DNA: TGTGCCAGCAGCACGGAGGGCCAGGGAAGCTACGAGCAGTACTTC.

This clone was counted only a few times. A much bigger clone sits one base away, suggesting this may be a read error. Other DNA sequences in this sample translate to the same CDR3. J is TRBJ2-5 and V is TRBV30, with TRBD2 matching 8 bases. V dropped 3 bases and J dropped 0; count of bases not matched to a gene: 12. CDR1 and CDR2 from the germline V gene are GTSNPN and SVGIG (reference sequence). This CDR3 has 17 amino acids. The CDR3 here is CAWRGSSGGGYQETQYF. Written as DNA, the CDR3 is TGTGCCTGGAGGGGATCCTCCGGGGGGGGGTACCAAGAGACCCAGTACTTC.